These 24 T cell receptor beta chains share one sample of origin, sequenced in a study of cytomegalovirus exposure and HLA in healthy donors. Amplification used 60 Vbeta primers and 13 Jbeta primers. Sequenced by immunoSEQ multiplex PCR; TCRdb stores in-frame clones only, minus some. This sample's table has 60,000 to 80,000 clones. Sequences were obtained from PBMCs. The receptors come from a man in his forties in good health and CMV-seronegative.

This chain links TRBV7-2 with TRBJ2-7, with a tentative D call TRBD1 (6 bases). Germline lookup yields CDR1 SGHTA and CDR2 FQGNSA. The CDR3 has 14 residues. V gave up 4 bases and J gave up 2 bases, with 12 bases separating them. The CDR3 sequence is CASSSEGGPYEQYF. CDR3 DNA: TGTGCCAGCAGCTCCGAAGGGGGTCCCTACGAGCAGTACTTC.

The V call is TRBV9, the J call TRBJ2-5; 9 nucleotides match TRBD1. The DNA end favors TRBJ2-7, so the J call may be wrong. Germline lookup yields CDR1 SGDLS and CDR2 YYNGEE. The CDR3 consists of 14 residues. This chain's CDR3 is CASSATGQGNEQYF. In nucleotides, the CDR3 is TGTGCCAGCAGCGCTACGGGACAGGGTAACGAGCAGTACTTC.

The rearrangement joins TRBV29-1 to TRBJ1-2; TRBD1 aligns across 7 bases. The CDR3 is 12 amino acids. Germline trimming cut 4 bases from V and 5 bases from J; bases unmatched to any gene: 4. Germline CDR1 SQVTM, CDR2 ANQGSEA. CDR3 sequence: CSVGGTAYGYTF. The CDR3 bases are TGCAGCGTTGGGGGGACAGCATATGGCTACACCTTC.

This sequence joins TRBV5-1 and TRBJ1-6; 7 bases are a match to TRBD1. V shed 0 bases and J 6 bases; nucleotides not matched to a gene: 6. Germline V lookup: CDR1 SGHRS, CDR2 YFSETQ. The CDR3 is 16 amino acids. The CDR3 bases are TGCGCCAGCAGCTTGGAGGGGGCGCGGGGTAATTCACCCCTCCACTTT. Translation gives CASSLEGARGNSPLHF.

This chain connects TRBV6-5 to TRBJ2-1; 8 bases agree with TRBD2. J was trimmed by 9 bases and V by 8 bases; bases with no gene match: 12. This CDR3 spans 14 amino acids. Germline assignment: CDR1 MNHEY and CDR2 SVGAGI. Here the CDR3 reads CASQGTGGPSEQFF. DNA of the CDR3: TGTGCCAGCCAAGGGACGGGAGGGCCGAGTGAGCAGTTCTTC.

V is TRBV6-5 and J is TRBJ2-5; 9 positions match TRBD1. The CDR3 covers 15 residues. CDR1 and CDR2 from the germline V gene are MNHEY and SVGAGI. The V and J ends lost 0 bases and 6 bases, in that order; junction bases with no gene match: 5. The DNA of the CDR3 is TGTGCCAGCAGTTACTCAGGACAGGGGTCGAAGACCCAGTACTTC. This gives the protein CASSYSGQGSKTQYF.

The CDR3 DNA is TGTGCCAGCAGCTTAGCGCCCCAGGGGTTGACCGGGGAGCTGTTTTTT. Amino acid sequence: CASSLAPQGLTGELFF. The chain has TRBV7-6 and TRBJ2-2; TRBD1 is a possible D gene (6 bases). V was clipped by 0 bases and J by 5 bases, with 13 bases between them. This CDR3 spans 16 amino acids. The V gene's germline CDR1 is SGHVS and CDR2 FNYEAQ.

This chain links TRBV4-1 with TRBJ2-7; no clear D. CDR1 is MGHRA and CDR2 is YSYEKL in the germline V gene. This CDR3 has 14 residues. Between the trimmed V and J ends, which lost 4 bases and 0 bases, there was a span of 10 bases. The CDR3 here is CASSRVYVSYEQYF. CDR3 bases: TGCGCCAGCAGCCGAGTATACGTCTCCTACGAGCAGTACTTC.

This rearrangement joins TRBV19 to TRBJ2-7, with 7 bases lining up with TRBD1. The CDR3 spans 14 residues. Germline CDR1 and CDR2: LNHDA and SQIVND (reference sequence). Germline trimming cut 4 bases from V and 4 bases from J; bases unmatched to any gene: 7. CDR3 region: CASSRDSRVYEQYF. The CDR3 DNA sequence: TGTGCCAGTAGTAGGGACAGCAGGGTGTACGAGCAGTACTTC.

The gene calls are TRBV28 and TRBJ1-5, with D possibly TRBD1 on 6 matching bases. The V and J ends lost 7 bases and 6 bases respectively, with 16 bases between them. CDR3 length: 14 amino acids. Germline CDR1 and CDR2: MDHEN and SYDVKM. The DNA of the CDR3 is TGTGCCAGCAAGTTCGAGGGGGATATTCAGCCCCAGCATTTT. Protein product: CASKFEGDIQPQHF.

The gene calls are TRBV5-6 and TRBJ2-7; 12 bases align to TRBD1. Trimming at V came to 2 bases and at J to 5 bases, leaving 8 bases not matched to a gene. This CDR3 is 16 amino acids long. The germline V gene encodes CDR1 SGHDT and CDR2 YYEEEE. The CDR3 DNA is TGTGCCAGCAGCTTACCGGGACAGGGGGCGAGAAACGAGCAGTACTTC. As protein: CASSLPGQGARNEQYF.

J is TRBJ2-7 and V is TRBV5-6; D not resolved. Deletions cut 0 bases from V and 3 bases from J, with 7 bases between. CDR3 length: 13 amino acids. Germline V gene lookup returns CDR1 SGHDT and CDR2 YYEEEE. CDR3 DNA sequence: TGTGCCAGCAGCTTGGGCATTAGCTACGAGCAGTACTTC. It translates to CASSLGISYEQYF.

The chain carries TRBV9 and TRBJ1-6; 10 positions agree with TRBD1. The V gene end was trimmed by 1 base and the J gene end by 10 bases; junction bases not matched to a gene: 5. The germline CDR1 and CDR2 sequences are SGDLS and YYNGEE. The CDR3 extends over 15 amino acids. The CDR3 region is CASSVTGTGESPLHF. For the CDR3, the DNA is TGTGCCAGCAGCGTAACCGGGACAGGGGAATCACCCCTCCACTTT.

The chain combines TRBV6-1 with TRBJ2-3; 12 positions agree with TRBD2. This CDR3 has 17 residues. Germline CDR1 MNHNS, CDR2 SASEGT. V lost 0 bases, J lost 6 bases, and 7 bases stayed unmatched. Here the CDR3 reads CASSEAFLAGGRDTQYF. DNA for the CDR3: TGTGCCAGCAGTGAAGCGTTCCTAGCGGGGGGGCGGGATACGCAGTATTTT.

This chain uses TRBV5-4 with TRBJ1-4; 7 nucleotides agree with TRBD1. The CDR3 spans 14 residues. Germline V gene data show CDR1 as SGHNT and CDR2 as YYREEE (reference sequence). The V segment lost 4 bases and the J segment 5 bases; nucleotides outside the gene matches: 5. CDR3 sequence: CASSRDRTNEKLFF. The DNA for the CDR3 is TGTGCCAGCAGCCGGGACAGAACAAATGAAAAACTGTTTTTT.

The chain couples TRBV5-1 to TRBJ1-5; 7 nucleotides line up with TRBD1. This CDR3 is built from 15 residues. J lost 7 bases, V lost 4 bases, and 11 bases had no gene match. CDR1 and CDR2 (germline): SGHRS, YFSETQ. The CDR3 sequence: CASSEGAPGKQPQHF. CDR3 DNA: TGCGCCAGCAGCGAGGGGGCCCCGGGTAAGCAGCCCCAGCATTTT.

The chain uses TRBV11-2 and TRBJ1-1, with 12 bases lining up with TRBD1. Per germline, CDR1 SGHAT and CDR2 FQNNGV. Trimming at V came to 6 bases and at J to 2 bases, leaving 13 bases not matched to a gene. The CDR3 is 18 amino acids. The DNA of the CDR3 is TGTGCCAGCAGACAACGTTCGGGACAGGGGGCGGGAAACACTGAAGCTTTCTTT. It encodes CASRQRSGQGAGNTEAFF.

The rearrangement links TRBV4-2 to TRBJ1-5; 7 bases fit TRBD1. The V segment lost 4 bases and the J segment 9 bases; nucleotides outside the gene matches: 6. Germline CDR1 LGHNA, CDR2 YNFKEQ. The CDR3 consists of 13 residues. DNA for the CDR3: TGTGCCAGCAGCCTGGGACAGTTTCTGCCCCAGCATTTT. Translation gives CASSLGQFLPQHF.

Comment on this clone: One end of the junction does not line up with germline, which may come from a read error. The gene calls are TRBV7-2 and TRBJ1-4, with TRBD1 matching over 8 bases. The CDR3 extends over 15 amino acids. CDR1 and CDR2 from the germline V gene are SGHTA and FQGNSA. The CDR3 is CASSLDRGGNEKLFF. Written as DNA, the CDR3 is TGTGCCAGCAGTTTAGACAGGGGCGGAAATGAAAAACTGTTTTTT.

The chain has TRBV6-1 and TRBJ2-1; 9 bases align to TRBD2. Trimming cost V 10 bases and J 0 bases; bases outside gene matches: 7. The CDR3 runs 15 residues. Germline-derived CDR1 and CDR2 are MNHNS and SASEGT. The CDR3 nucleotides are TGTGCCACCACCCGTAGCGGGAGCTCCTACAATGAGCAGTTCTTC. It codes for CATTRSGSSYNEQFF.

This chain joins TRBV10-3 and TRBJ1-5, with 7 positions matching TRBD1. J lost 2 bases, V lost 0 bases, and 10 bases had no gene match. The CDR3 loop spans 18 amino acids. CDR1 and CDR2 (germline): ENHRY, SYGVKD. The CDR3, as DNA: TGTGCCATCAGTGAGTCACAAACCGGGACAGAGCGCAATCAGCCCCAGCATTTT. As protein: CAISESQTGTERNQPQHF.

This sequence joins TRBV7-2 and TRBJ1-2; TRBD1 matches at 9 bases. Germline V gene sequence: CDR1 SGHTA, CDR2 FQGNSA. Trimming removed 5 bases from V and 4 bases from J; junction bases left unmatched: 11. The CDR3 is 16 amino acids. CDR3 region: CASSVPGTGISYGYTF. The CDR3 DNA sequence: TGTGCCAGCAGCGTACCCGGGACAGGGATTAGCTATGGCTACACCTTC.

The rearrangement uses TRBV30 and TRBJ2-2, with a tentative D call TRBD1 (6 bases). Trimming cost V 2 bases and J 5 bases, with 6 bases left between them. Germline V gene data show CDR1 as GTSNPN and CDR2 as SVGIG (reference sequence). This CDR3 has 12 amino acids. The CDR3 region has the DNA TGTGCCTGGAGTAGGGGGACCGGGGAGCTGTTTTTT. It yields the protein CAWSRGTGELFF.

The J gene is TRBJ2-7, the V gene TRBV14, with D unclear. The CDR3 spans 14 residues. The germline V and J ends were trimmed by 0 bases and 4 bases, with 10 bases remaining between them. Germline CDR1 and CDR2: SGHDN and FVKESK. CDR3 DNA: TGTGCCAGCAGCCAAGATATGGGCGATTACGAGCAGTACTTC. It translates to CASSQDMGDYEQYF.